The entry that follows covers one T cell receptor (beta chain) sequence. Its antigen is unknown. The data derive from a study of long-term antiretroviral therapy in people with HIV. Findings and caveats of the study: Clonal populations expanded prior to ART predominated within the repertoire at all time points.

Treatment for every participant with HIV took place in the United States. The run of the v3.0 immunoSEQ assay was at survey level. Only in-frame clones appear in the TCRdb table, and some are missing; sequencing was by immunoSEQ multiplex PCR. The sample lists about 21,000 clones, 70% to 80% occurring once. The CDR3 sequence is 13 residues long. CDR1 and CDR2 (germline): LNHDA, SQIVND (reference sequence). V was cut by 5 bases and J by 8 bases, with 14 bases left in between. This clonotype was sampled from a man aged 50-60 years with HIV. The chain has TRBV19 and TRBJ2-3; D is uncertain. The specimen comprised unsorted PBMCs, sampled 2.2 years after starting antiretroviral therapy. The CDR3 region has the DNA TGTGCCAGTAGTCGTGAAGTTCTACTTACGCAGTATTTT. Protein product: CASSREVLLTQYF.